The entry that follows covers one TCR beta chain sequence. These data come from a study of Ad26.COV2.S vaccination and SARS-CoV-2 variants. Germline CDR1 is MRHNA and CDR2 is SNTAGT. CDR3 length equals 15 residues. With 2 bases removed from V and 6 bases from J, the gap between germline ends came to 13 bases. The assay was immunoSEQ multiplex PCR, and TCRdb's table has in-frame clones only and misses some. The sample shows roughly 100,000 clones, 80% of them seen only once. The receptor was derived from a human donor who had recovered from COVID-19. The chain employs TRBV6-4 and TRBJ2-2; D is tentatively TRBD1 or TRBD2 (5 bases each). Specimen: peripheral blood, collected after recovery from COVID-19. CDR3 protein: CASSDGRLGAGELFF. In DNA, the CDR3 is TGTGCCAGCAGTGACGGACGGTTGGGGGCCGGGGAGCTGTTTTTT.